These 10 T cell receptor beta chains share one sample of origin, sequenced in a study of shared T cell receptors in the human thymus. Some clones are missing from TCRdb's copy, which holds only in-frame ones; the method was immunoSEQ multiplex PCR. The sample includes approximately 730,000 clones, approximately 85% of them seen just once. These same records also appear under a second study, on human thymus T cells.

Sequenced: thymocytes. All receptors derive from a girl less than two years old with a congenital heart defect.

CDR3 in DNA: TGCGCCAGCAGCTTAGCCGACCCCGGGACTTACGGCTACACCTTC. The encoded protein is CASSLADPGTYGYTF. The V and J genes are TRBV5-1 and TRBJ1-2, with D maybe TRBD1 (5 bases). Trimming took 2 bases from V and 8 from J, leaving 19 bases between them. This CDR3 has 15 amino acids. CDR1 SGHRS and CDR2 YFSETQ come from the germline V gene.

The CDR3 loop reads CASIANVLIAGGLDEQFF. CDR3 sequence (DNA): TGTGCCAGCATCGCAAATGTGCTAATAGCGGGGGGCCTCGATGAGCAGTTCTTC. The chain has TRBV25-1 and TRBJ2-1, with 10 bases aligning to TRBD2. V lost 7 bases, J lost 8 bases, and 20 bases stayed unmatched. Germline V lookup: CDR1 MGHDK, CDR2 SYGVNS. The CDR3 consists of 18 residues.

The chain carries TRBV7-4 and TRBJ1-1, with D perhaps TRBD1 (6 bases). Germline lookup yields CDR1 SGHVT and CDR2 SQSDAQ. The CDR3 extends over 14 amino acids. The V end lost 1 base, the J end lost 5 bases, and 11 bases lay between the germline ends. CDR3 in DNA: TGTGCCAGCAGCTTAGAATACAGGGATACTGAAGCTTTCTTT. Translating it yields CASSLEYRDTEAFF.

This chain connects TRBV6-1 to TRBJ2-1, with a tentative D call TRBD1 (6 bases). The germline V gene encodes CDR1 MNHNS and CDR2 SASEGT. Trimming cost V 5 bases and J 8 bases, with 19 bases left between them. The CDR3 is 15 amino acids. The CDR3 reads CASSTRDKVVDEQFF. CDR3 nucleotide sequence: TGTGCCAGCAGTACCAGGGACAAGGTTGTCGATGAGCAGTTCTTC.

V gene TRBV11-2 combines with J gene TRBJ2-7, with 8 bases that match TRBD2. V lost 5 bases and J lost 3; bases outside the gene matches: 9. This CDR3 comprises 15 residues. From germline, CDR1 is SGHAT and CDR2 FQNNGV. The CDR3 region is CASSPSWLAGYEQYF. The CDR3 coding sequence is TGTGCCAGCAGCCCGAGTTGGCTAGCGGGCTACGAGCAGTACTTC.

V is TRBV5-5 and J is TRBJ2-7, with 7 positions matching TRBD2. The CDR3 has 15 amino acids. The ends lost 1 base at V and 5 bases at J; junction bases unmatched: 9. In germline, CDR1 is SGHKS, CDR2 YYEKEE (reference sequence). CDR3 sequence: CASSLTVGGFHEQYF. The CDR3 DNA sequence: TGTGCCAGCAGCTTGACTGTGGGAGGGTTCCACGAGCAGTACTTC.

The V gene is TRBV6-5, the J gene TRBJ1-2; tentatively, D is TRBD1 (6 bases). Looked up from germline, CDR1 is MNHEY and CDR2 is SVGAGI. V was pared by 5 bases and J by 4 bases, with 17 bases between. The CDR3 sequence is 15 residues long. For the CDR3, the DNA is TGTGCCAGCAGTCGAACCGCACAGGGCACCTATGGCTACACCTTC. It translates to CASSRTAQGTYGYTF.

This rearrangement joins TRBV6-1 to TRBJ1-5; tentative D call: TRBD1 (5 bases). CDR1 MNHNS and CDR2 SASEGT come from the germline V gene. Between the trimmed V and J ends, which lost 4 bases and 0 bases, there was a span of 16 bases. The CDR3 runs to 17 residues. The DNA for the CDR3 is TGTGCCAGCAGTGGGCCAGGGCGGATGTATAGCAATCAGCCCCAGCATTTT. This encodes CASSGPGRMYSNQPQHF.

The chain employs TRBV6-1 and TRBJ2-5; 7 bases fit TRBD2. The DNA end is more similar to TRBJ2-7, so the J call may be wrong. Germline values: CDR1 MNHNS, CDR2 SASEGT. The CDR3 loop spans 16 amino acids. CDR3 nucleotide sequence: TGTGCCAGCAGTGTCGGGAGGACGGGGAAAGCCTACGAGCAGTACTTC. As protein: CASSVGRTGKAYEQYF.

This sequence joins TRBV5-1 and TRBJ2-2, with TRBD1 matching over 9 bases. In germline, CDR1 is SGHRS, CDR2 YFSETQ. V shed 3 bases and J 5 bases; nucleotides not matched to a gene: 2. The CDR3 has 14 residues. The CDR3: CASSSQGATGELFF. As DNA, the CDR3 is TGCGCCAGCAGCTCACAGGGGGCGACCGGGGAGCTGTTTTTT.